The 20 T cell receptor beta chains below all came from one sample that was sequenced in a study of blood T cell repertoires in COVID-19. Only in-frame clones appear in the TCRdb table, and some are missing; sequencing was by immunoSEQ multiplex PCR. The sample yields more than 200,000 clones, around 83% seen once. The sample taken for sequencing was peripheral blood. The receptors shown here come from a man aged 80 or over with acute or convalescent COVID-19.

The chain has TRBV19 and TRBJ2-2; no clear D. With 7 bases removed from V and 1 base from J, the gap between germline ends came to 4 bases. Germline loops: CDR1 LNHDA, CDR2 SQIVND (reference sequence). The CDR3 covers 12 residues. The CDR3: CASTRNTGELFF. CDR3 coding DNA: TGTGCCAGTACCCGGAACACCGGGGAGCTGTTTTTT.

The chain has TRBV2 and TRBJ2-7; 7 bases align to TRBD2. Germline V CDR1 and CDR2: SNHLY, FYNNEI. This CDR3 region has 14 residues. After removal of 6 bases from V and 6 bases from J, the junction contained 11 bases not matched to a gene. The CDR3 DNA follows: TGTGCCAGCAGGGGGGGAGGGGCCACACGCGAGCAGTACTTC. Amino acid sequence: CASRGGGATREQYF. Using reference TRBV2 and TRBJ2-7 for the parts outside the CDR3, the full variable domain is EPEVTQTPSHQVTQMGQEVILRCVPISNHLYFYWYRQILGQKVEFLVSFYNNEISEKSEIFDDQFSVERPDGSNFTLKIRSTKLEDSAMYFCASRGGGATREQYFGPGTRLTVT.

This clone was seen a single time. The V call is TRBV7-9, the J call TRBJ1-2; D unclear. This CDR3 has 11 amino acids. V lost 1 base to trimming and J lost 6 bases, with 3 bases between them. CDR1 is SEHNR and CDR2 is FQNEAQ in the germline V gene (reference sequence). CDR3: CASSLVDGYTF. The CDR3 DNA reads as TGTGCCAGCAGCTTAGTCGATGGCTACACCTTC.

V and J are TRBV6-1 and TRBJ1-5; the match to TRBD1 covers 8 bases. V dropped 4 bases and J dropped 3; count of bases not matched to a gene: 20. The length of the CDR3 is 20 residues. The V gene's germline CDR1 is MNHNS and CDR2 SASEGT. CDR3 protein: CASSAIYGGQGATYNQPQHF. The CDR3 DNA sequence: TGTGCCAGCAGTGCAATCTATGGTGGGCAGGGGGCCACCTACAATCAGCCCCAGCATTTT.

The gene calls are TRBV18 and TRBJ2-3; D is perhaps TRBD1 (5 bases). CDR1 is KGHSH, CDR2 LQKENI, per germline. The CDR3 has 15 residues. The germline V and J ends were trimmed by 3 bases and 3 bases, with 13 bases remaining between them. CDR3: CASSPQGAGTDTQYF. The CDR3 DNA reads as TGTGCCAGCTCACCTCAAGGGGCAGGAACAGATACGCAGTATTTT.

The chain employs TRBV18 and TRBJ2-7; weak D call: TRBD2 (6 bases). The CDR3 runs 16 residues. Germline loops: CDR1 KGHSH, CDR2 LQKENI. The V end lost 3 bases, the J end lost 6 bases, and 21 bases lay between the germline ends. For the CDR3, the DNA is TGTGCCAGCTCACCTTCGAGGTCGGGAGCGGCGGCCGAGCAGTACTTC. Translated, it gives CASSPSRSGAAAEQYF.

The CDR3 DNA reads TGTGCCAGTAGTGCCAAAGGGGCAGTGAACTATGGCTACACCTTC. Translated, it gives CASSAKGAVNYGYTF. This sequence joins TRBV19 and TRBJ1-2; possibly TRBD1 for D (5 bases). V gave up 5 bases and J gave up 2 bases, with 15 bases separating them. Germline V gives CDR1 LNHDA, CDR2 SQIVND (reference sequence). This CDR3 contains 15 residues. The full variable domain, rest sourced from reference TRBV19 and TRBJ1-2, is DGGITQSPKYLFRKEGQNVTLSCEQNLNHDAMYWYRQDPGQGLRLIYYSQIVNDFQKGDIAEGYSVSREKKESFPLTVTSAQKNPTAFYLCASSAKGAVNYGYTFGSGTRLTVV.

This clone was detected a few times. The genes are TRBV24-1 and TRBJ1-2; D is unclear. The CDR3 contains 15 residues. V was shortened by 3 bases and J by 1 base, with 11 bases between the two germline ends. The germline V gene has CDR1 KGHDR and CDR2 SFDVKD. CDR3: CATSDSRRSNYGYTF. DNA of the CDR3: TGTGCCACCAGTGATAGTAGGAGGAGTAACTATGGCTACACCTTC.

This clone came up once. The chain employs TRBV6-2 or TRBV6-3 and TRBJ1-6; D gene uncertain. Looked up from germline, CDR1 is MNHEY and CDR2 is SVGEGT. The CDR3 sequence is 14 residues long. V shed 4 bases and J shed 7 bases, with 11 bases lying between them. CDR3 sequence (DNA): TGTGCCAGCAGTTCGACCCGGAGAAATTCACCCCTCCACTTT. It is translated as CASSSTRRNSPLHF.

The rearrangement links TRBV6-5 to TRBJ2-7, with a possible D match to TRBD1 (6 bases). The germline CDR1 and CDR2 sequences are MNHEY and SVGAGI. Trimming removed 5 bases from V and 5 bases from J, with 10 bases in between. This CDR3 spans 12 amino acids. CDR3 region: CASSTGMHEQYF. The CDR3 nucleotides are TGTGCCAGCAGTACAGGGATGCACGAGCAGTACTTC.

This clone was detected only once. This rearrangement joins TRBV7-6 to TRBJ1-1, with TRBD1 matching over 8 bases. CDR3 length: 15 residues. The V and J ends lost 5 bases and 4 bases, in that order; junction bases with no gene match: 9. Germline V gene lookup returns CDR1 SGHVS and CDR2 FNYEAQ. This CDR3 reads CASSPTRGRVTEAFF. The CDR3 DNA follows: TGTGCCAGCAGCCCTACCAGGGGGCGCGTCACTGAAGCTTTCTTT.

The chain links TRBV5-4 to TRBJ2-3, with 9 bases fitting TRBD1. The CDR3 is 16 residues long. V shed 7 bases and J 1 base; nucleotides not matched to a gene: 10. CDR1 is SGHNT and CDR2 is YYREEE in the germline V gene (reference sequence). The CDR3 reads CASLKDRGWGTDTQYF. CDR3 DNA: TGTGCCAGCCTAAAGGACAGGGGATGGGGCACAGATACGCAGTATTTT.

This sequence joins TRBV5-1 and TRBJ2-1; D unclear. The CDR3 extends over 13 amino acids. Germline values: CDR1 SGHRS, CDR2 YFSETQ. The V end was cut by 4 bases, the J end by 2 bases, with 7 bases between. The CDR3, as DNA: TGCGCCAGCAGCATCGTCCCCTACAATGAGCAGTTCTTC. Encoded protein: CASSIVPYNEQFF.

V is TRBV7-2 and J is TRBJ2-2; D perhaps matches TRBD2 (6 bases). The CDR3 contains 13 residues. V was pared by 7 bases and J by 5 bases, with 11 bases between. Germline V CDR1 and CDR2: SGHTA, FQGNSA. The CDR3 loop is CASTLLATGELFF. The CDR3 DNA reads TGTGCCAGCACCCTCCTAGCGACCGGGGAGCTGTTTTTT.

This CDR3 reads CASSAGSSGITDTQYF. The CDR3 DNA reads as TGTGCCAGCAGCGCGGGGAGTAGCGGGATTACAGATACGCAGTATTTT. The V and J genes are TRBV9 and TRBJ2-3; the match to TRBD2 covers 8 bases. Trimming cost V 3 bases and J 3 bases; bases outside gene matches: 9. Germline V lookup: CDR1 SGDLS, CDR2 YYNGEE. CDR3 length: 16 amino acids.

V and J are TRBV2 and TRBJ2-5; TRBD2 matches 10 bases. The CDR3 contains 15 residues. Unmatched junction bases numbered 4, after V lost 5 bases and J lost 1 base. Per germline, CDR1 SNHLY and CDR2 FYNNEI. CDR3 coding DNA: TGTGCCAGCAGTCGAGCGGGAGGGCCCCAAGAGACCCAGTACTTC. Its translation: CASSRAGGPQETQYF.

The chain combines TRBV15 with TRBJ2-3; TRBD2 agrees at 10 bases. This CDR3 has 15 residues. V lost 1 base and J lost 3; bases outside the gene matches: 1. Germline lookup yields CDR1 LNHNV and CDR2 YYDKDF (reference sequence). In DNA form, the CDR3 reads TGTGCCACCAGCAGAGGGACTAGCGGAACAGATACGCAGTATTTT. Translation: CATSRGTSGTDTQYF.

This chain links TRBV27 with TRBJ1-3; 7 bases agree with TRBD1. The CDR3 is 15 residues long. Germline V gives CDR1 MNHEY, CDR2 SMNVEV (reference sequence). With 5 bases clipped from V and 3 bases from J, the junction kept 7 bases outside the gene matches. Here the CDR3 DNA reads TGTGCCAGCAGTCTTAGGGGGCAGGTTGGAAACACCATATATTTT. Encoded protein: CASSLRGQVGNTIYF.

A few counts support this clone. DNA for the CDR3: TGTGCCAGCAGCTCCCACGGGAACCCCAAAAACATTCAGTACTTC. This codes for CASSSHGNPKNIQYF. The chain combines TRBV7-9 with TRBJ2-4; perhaps TRBD2 as D (5 bases). This CDR3 contains 15 residues. V was shortened by 4 bases and J by 2 bases, with 12 bases between the two germline ends. Looked up from germline, CDR1 is SEHNR and CDR2 is FQNEAQ (reference sequence).

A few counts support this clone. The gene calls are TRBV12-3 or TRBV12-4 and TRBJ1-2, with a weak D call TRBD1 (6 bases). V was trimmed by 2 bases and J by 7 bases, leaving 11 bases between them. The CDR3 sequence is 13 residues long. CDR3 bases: TGTGCCAGCAGTTTAAAAGGGGGGGGTGGCTACACCTTC. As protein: CASSLKGGGGYTF.